The 18 T cell receptor beta chains given below trace back to one sample, sequenced in a study of OX40 agonist ivuxolimab in advanced cancers. Using immunoSEQ multiplex PCR, the repertoire was profiled, and TCRdb retains in-frame clones only, with some absent. The sample yields approximately 68,000 clones, roughly 90% seen once. Here the sequenced sample was CD4+ or CD8+ T cells sorted from blood, taken in a trial of the OX40 agonist ivuxolimab. The receptors originated from an adult with an advanced solid tumor such as melanoma, head and neck, liver or kidney cancer.

The chain is built from TRBV6-6 and TRBJ1-1; D call uncertain. V lost 2 bases and J lost 1, with 8 bases in between. The germline V gene has CDR1 MNHNY and CDR2 SVGAGI (reference sequence). The CDR3 loop spans 14 amino acids. DNA for the CDR3: TGTGCCAGCAGTTACCCAGGATCGAACACTGAAGCTTTCTTT. This gives the protein CASSYPGSNTEAFF.

The rearrangement links TRBV4-1 to TRBJ2-7, with D perhaps TRBD2 (6 bases). The ends were cut back, 4 bases at V and 0 bases at J, with 10 bases in the middle. Germline V gives CDR1 MGHRA, CDR2 YSYEKL. The CDR3 loop spans 14 amino acids. The CDR3 DNA sequence: TGCGCCAGCAGCCCGGACGGGAGCTCCTACGAGCAGTACTTC. Amino acid sequence: CASSPDGSSYEQYF.

The chain carries TRBV13 and TRBJ2-7, with 11 bases that match TRBD1. The CDR3 has 15 amino acids. V lost 5 bases and J lost 4; bases outside the gene matches: 7. Germline CDR1 and CDR2: PRHDT and FYEKMQ (reference sequence). CDR3 sequence reads: CASSPPGTGGYEQYF. In nucleotides, the CDR3 is TGTGCCAGCAGCCCACCCGGGACAGGGGGGTACGAGCAGTACTTC.

The CDR3 region has the DNA TGTGCCAGCAGCGCTGAACCGGGACTAGGCGGCGGGGAGCTGTTTTTT. It encodes CASSAEPGLGGGELFF. This rearrangement joins TRBV9 to TRBJ2-2; TRBD2 aligns across 8 bases. After removal of 3 bases from V and 7 bases from J, the junction contained 11 bases not matched to a gene. The CDR3 covers 16 residues. CDR1 is SGDLS, CDR2 YYNGEE, per germline.

The chain has TRBV10-2 and TRBJ2-7; no clear D. Per germline, CDR1 WSHSY and CDR2 SAAADI. The CDR3 length is 11 residues. V lost 4 bases, J lost 1 base, and 2 bases lay in between. The CDR3 nucleotides read TGCGCCAGCAGTGCATCCTACGAGCAGTACTTC. It translates to CASSASYEQYF.

The chain uses TRBV9 and TRBJ2-7; TRBD1 matches at 10 bases. The germline V gene has CDR1 SGDLS and CDR2 YYNGEE. This CDR3 region has 16 residues. With V trimmed by 4 bases and J by 5 bases, 12 bases remained unmatched. The CDR3 protein is CASSPGTGVYRDEQYF. CDR3 in DNA: TGTGCCAGCAGCCCCGGGACAGGGGTGTATAGGGACGAGCAGTACTTC.

V gene TRBV7-8 combines with J gene TRBJ1-2, with a tentative D call TRBD1 (5 bases). Trimming removed 0 bases at V and 4 bases at J, with 18 bases between. CDR1 and CDR2 from the germline V gene are SGHVS and FQNEAQ. The CDR3 consists of 17 residues. The CDR3 here is CASSLALGEGPTYGYTF. CDR3 bases: TGTGCCAGCAGCTTAGCTTTAGGGGAGGGCCCCACCTATGGCTACACCTTC.

The rearrangement links TRBV5-6 to TRBJ2-3, with 10 bases lining up with TRBD2. The germline V gene has CDR1 SGHDT and CDR2 YYEEEE. The CDR3 spans 17 residues. J gave up 4 bases and V 2 bases, and 10 bases lay outside the gene matches. The DNA for the CDR3 is TGTGCCAGCAGCTTCACACTGGGACTAGCGATGGCAGATACGCAGTATTTT. It specifies CASSFTLGLAMADTQYF.

The table lists this clone with a few counts. The chain uses TRBV7-9 and TRBJ2-7, with D perhaps matching TRBD2 (6 bases). Between the trimmed V and J ends, which lost 7 bases and 0 bases, there was a span of 16 bases. This CDR3 region has 15 residues. Per the germline V gene, CDR1 is SEHNR and CDR2 is FQNEAQ (reference sequence). DNA of the CDR3: TGTGCCAGCAATCCACCTGGGGGGACCTCCTACGAGCAGTACTTC. It yields the protein CASNPPGGTSYEQYF.

The chain joins TRBV19 to TRBJ2-7; D remains unclear. Per germline, CDR1 LNHDA and CDR2 SQIVND (reference sequence). The V gene lost 5 bases and the J gene lost 0 bases, with 8 bases spanning the gap. The CDR3 runs to 13 residues. The DNA of the CDR3 is TGTGCCAGTAGTCTCTACCTCTCCTACGAGCAGTACTTC. Its protein product is CASSLYLSYEQYF.

The genes are TRBV5-5 and TRBJ2-7, with a possible D match to TRBD2 (5 bases). The germline CDR1 and CDR2 sequences are SGHKS and YYEKEE (reference sequence). Trimming took 2 bases from V and 3 from J, leaving 12 bases between them. The CDR3 loop spans 14 amino acids. CDR3 sequence: CASSLVEGGYEQYF. DNA for the CDR3: TGTGCCAGCAGCTTAGTAGAGGGTGGCTACGAGCAGTACTTC.

The rearrangement uses TRBV5-1 and TRBJ2-6; D call uncertain. Germline V CDR1 and CDR2: SGHRS, YFSETQ. The length of the CDR3 is 15 residues. V dropped 2 bases and J dropped 2 bases, with 8 bases sitting between them. CDR3: CASSFGRPGANVLTF. DNA of the CDR3: TGCGCCAGCAGCTTCGGGCGCCCTGGGGCCAACGTCCTGACTTTC.

This chain links TRBV5-6 with TRBJ1-1; D is unresolved. The germline V gene encodes CDR1 SGHDT and CDR2 YYEEEE. Trimming removed 0 bases from V and 1 base from J, with 7 bases in between. CDR3 length: 14 residues. The CDR3 nucleotides read TGTGCCAGCAGCTTGGGCCCGGGGAACACTGAAGCTTTCTTT. Protein sequence: CASSLGPGNTEAFF.

The chain is built from TRBV6-5 and TRBJ2-5; the D gene is possibly TRBD1 (6 bases). The V and J ends lost 5 bases and 3 bases respectively, with 16 bases between them. This CDR3 spans 15 amino acids. The V gene's germline CDR1 is MNHEY and CDR2 SVGAGI. CDR3: CASSKREGTKETQYF. The CDR3 DNA reads TGTGCCAGCAGTAAGCGCGAAGGGACAAAAGAGACCCAGTACTTC.

The chain joins TRBV5-4 to TRBJ2-7, with 10 bases identical to TRBD2. Trimming at V came to 4 bases and at J to 4 bases, leaving 5 bases not matched to a gene. Looked up from germline, CDR1 is SGHNT and CDR2 is YYREEE (reference sequence). CDR3 size: 14 residues. As DNA, the CDR3 is TGTGCCAGCAGCCCTGAGCGGGGGGGTTACGAGCAGTACTTC. This sequence encodes CASSPERGGYEQYF. The entire variable domain, with the rest obtained from reference TRBV5-4 and TRBJ2-7, is as follows: ETGVTQSPTHLIKTRGQQVTLRCSSQSGHNTVSWYQQALGQGPQFIFQYYREEENGRGNFPPRFSGLQFPNYSSELNVNALELDDSALYLCASSPERGGYEQYFGPGTRLTVT.

The chain is built from TRBV18 and TRBJ2-1; 10 nucleotides line up with TRBD2. Germline assignment: CDR1 KGHSH and CDR2 LQKENI. V trimming: 0 bases; J trimming: 5 bases; junction bases outside the gene matches: 7. The CDR3 sequence is 17 residues long. CDR3 sequence reads: CASSPPGLAQPNNEQFF. CDR3 sequence (DNA): TGTGCCAGCTCACCACCGGGACTAGCGCAACCCAACAATGAGCAGTTCTTC.

The chain uses TRBV7-9 and TRBJ2-2, with 8 bases lining up with TRBD2. After removal of 5 bases from V and 2 bases from J, the junction contained 7 bases not matched to a gene. There are 16 residues in the CDR3. Germline CDR1 is SEHNR and CDR2 is FQNEAQ (reference sequence). CDR3 DNA: TGTGCCAGCAGCCCCGTCGGGGGGGCTAACACCGGGGAGCTGTTTTTT. This sequence encodes CASSPVGGANTGELFF.

The chain joins TRBV4-1 to TRBJ2-7, with TRBD2 identical over 12 bases. V was pared by 6 bases and J by 1 base, with 13 bases of the junction left unmatched. The CDR3 contains 18 residues. Germline V gene data show CDR1 as MGHRA and CDR2 as YSYEKL. CDR3 DNA sequence: TGCGCCAGCAGTTTTGAACAGACTAGCGGGGGCCAATCCTACGAGCAGTACTTC. The encoded protein is CASSFEQTSGGQSYEQYF.